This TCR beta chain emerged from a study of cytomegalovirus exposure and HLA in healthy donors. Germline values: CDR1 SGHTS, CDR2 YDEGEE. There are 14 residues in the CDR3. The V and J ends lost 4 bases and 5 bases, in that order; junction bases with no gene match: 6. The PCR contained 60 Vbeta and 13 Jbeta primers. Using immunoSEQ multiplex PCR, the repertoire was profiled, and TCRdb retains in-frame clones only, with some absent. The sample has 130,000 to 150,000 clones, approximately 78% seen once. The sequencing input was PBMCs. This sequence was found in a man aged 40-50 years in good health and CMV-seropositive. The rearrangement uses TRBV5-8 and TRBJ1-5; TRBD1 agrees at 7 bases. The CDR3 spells CASSPWTGDQPQHF. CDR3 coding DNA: TGTGCCAGCAGCCCTTGGACAGGCGATCAGCCCCAGCATTTT.